Following are 4 T cell receptor beta chains from one sample sequenced in a study of shared clonotypes between healthy human individuals. This table comes from immunoSEQ multiplex PCR, and its TCRdb copy is limited to in-frame clones, with some not included. The sample carries hundreds of thousands of clones, about 80% recorded once. Sequencing was carried out using memory CD4+ T cells sorted from blood. As for subset: CD45RA-negative fraction. The source is a woman aged 25 to 39 in good health.

This chain uses TRBV30 with TRBJ1-1, with 7 bases that match TRBD1. Germline CDR1 is GTSNPN and CDR2 is SVGIG (reference sequence). The ends lost 5 bases at V and 3 bases at J; junction bases unmatched: 6. The CDR3 totals 13 residues. The CDR3 DNA is TGTGCCTGGGACAGGGCGATTGACACTGAAGCTTTCTTT. It codes for CAWDRAIDTEAFF.

This chain links TRBV5-1 with TRBJ1-1, with D hard to call. V was trimmed by 0 bases and J by 3 bases, leaving 15 bases between them. Germline V gene sequence: CDR1 SGHRS, CDR2 YFSETQ. CDR3 size: 16 residues. CDR3 bases: TGCGCCAGCAGCTTGGTAGGTTGGGGATCAGACACTGAAGCTTTCTTT. The encoded protein is CASSLVGWGSDTEAFF.

This clone has only one observation. CDR3 sequence reads: CASSSVPGGQETQYF. The CDR3 DNA reads TGTGCCAGCAGCTCGGTCCCGGGAGGGCAAGAGACCCAGTACTTC. The V call is TRBV7-9, the J call TRBJ2-5, with 8 nucleotides matching TRBD2. CDR3 length: 15 amino acids. V lost 4 bases to trimming and J lost 2 bases; unmatched junction nucleotides: 6. Germline CDR1 reads SEHNR; CDR2 reads FQNEAQ (reference sequence).

This clone was found a few times. This chain links TRBV7-3 with TRBJ2-2, with D possibly TRBD2 on 5 matching bases. Trimming removed 1 base from V and 4 bases from J, with 13 bases in between. Germline loops: CDR1 SGHTA, CDR2 FQGTGA. The CDR3 consists of 16 residues. The chain's CDR3 is CASSLNLGEPTGELFF. DNA for the CDR3: TGTGCCAGCAGCTTAAATCTTGGGGAGCCCACCGGGGAGCTGTTTTTT.